The rows below give T cell receptor beta chains drawn from one sample of a study of memory CD4+ T cells and cytomegalovirus serostatus. The assay was immunoSEQ multiplex PCR, and TCRdb's table has in-frame clones only and misses some. Of about 31,000 clones listed, about 75% were seen once; the top ten hold 0.6% to 0.7%. The sample taken for sequencing was memory CD4+ T cells from blood. Receptor source: an adult in good health and CMV-seronegative. Some clones in this sample may be carry-over from other donors' samples. Each CDR3 is given with its conserved first and last residue. D genes are given only for firm matches. Clone size appears in some rows only: once, few, many, or a class for an expanded clone.

J gene,V gene,D gene,clone size,CDR3 protein,CDR3 DNA
TRBJ1-6,TRBV7-2,TRBD1,NA,CASSLGEGGSLPRGSPLHF,TGTGCCAGCAGCTTAGGCGAAGGGGGCAGTCTTCCTAGGGGTTCACCCCTCCACTTT
TRBJ1-1,TRBV7-9,NA,NA,CASSLVRIDAEAFF,TGTGCCAGCAGCTTAGTACGCATTGACGCTGAAGCTTTCTTT
TRBJ2-3,TRBV4-2,NA,NA,CASSLTSLITDTQYF,TGTGCCAGCAGCCTAACTAGTTTGATCACAGATACGCAGTATTTT
TRBJ2-5,TRBV30,NA,NA,CAWSRRLQETQYF,TGTGCCTGGAGCAGGCGATTACAAGAGACCCAGTACTTC
TRBJ1-1,TRBV7-3,NA,NA,CASSLNPLRWGSNTEAFF,TGTGCCAGCAGCTTAAATCCCCTCCGATGGGGTTCGAACACTGAAGCTTTCTTT
TRBJ1-1,TRBV21-1,NA,NA,CASNPLTIRDSERSNTEAFF,TGTGCCAGCAATCCTCTAACGATTCGGGACAGCGAGAGGAGTAACACTGAAGCTTTCTTT
TRBJ2-7,TRBV6-1,NA,NA,CASSAGPVGSYEQYF,TGTGCCAGCAGTGCGGGCCCCGTCGGCTCCTACGAGCAGTACTTC
TRBJ1-2,TRBV6-1,NA,NA,CASRQASRGYTF,TGTGCCAGCAGACAGGCGTCGAGAGGCTACACCTTC
TRBJ2-5,TRBV7-9,NA,NA,CASSSLDRMQETQYF,TGTGCCAGCAGCTCCCTTGACAGGATGCAAGAGACCCAGTACTTC
TRBJ1-2,TRBV7-9,NA,once,CASSYTGSNYGYTF,TGTGCCAGCAGCTACACAGGGTCCAACTATGGCTACACCTTC
TRBJ2-7,TRBV6-7,NA,NA,CASSYSRRTISYEQYF,TGTGCCAGCAGTTACTCGCGACGGACGATATCCTACGAGCAGTACTTC
TRBJ2-2,TRBV5-1,NA,few,CASSLQGGNTGELFF,TGCGCCAGCAGCTTGCAGGGGGGGAACACCGGGGAGCTGTTTTTT
TRBJ2-7,TRBV5-1,TRBD1,few,CASSLVGQNYEQYF,TGCGCCAGCAGCTTGGTGGGACAGAACTACGAGCAGTACTTC
TRBJ2-7,TRBV29-1,NA,NA,CSVQDRGYEQYF,TGCAGCGTTCAAGACAGAGGCTACGAGCAGTACTTC
TRBJ2-2,TRBV2,TRBD1,few,CASSGDSLNTGELFF,TGTGCCAGCAGCGGGGACAGTCTTAACACCGGGGAGCTGTTTTTT
TRBJ1-2,TRBV25-1,NA,NA,CASSELDSDYGYTF,TGTGCCAGCAGTGAATTGGATTCGGACTATGGCTACACCTTC
TRBJ2-3,TRBV4-3,NA,NA,CASSQDAGLAPDTQYF,TGCGCCAGCAGCCAAGATGCGGGGCTGGCCCCAGATACGCAGTATTTT
TRBJ2-2,TRBV30,NA,NA,CAWSDNTGELFF,TGTGCCTGGAGCGACAACACCGGGGAGCTGTTTTTT
TRBJ1-1,TRBV11-3,NA,NA,CASSFSWDTEAFF,TGTGCCAGCAGCTTCTCTTGGGACACTGAAGCTTTCTTT
TRBJ1-5,TRBV28,NA,NA,CASRIQGPNQPQHF,TGTGCCAGCAGAATACAGGGCCCCAATCAGCCCCAGCATTTT
TRBJ1-2,TRBV5-6,TRBD1,NA,CASSLWGTGDNGYTF,TGTGCCAGCAGCTTGTGGGGGACAGGGGATAATGGCTACACCTTC
TRBJ2-5,TRBV30,NA,NA,CAWSGGTQETQYF,TGTGCCTGGAGTGGGGGGACACAAGAGACCCAGTACTTC
TRBJ1-2,TRBV29-1,NA,NA,CSVDRFNYGYTF,TGCAGCGTTGACAGGTTTAACTATGGCTACACCTTC
TRBJ2-2,TRBV25-1,NA,once,CASSEGGLGELFF,TGTGCCAGCAGTGAAGGAGGGTTGGGGGAGCTGTTTTTT
TRBJ1-4,TRBV11-2,NA,NA,CASSLGGTNEKLFF,TGTGCCAGCAGCTTAGGGGGGACAAATGAAAAACTGTTTTTT
TRBJ1-2,TRBV6-5,NA,few,CASSPAGSNYGYTF,TGTGCCAGCAGCCCTGCGGGGTCTAACTATGGCTACACCTTC
TRBJ1-1,TRBV20-1,NA,NA,CSARTRWEAFF,TGCAGTGCTAGGACCCGGTGGGAAGCTTTCTTT
TRBJ1-5,TRBV5-1,NA,NA,CASSLDGGENQPQHF,TGCGCCAGCAGCTTGGATGGCGGGGAAAATCAGCCCCAGCATTTT
TRBJ2-2,TRBV5-4,NA,NA,CASSKPNTGELFF,TGTGCCAGCAGCAAGCCGAACACCGGGGAGCTGTTTTTT
TRBJ2-3,TRBV10-1,NA,NA,CASSAGADTQYF,TGCGCCAGCAGTGCTGGGGCAGATACGCAGTATTTT
TRBJ1-3,TRBV7-2,NA,NA,CASSPRTDNYGGNTIYF,TGTGCCAGCAGCCCTCGGACAGATAACTACGGTGGAAACACCATATATTTT
TRBJ1-1,TRBV6-1,NA,NA,CASSERSQNTEAFF,TGTGCCAGCAGCGAAAGGAGTCAGAACACTGAAGCTTTCTTT
TRBJ1-2,TRBV6-5,NA,NA,CASIRGGLGGYTF,TGTGCCAGCATCCGTGGGGGCCTGGGGGGCTACACCTTC
TRBJ2-7,TRBV5-1,NA,NA,CASSLIDSYEQYF,TGCGCCAGCAGCTTGATAGATTCCTACGAGCAGTACTTC
TRBJ1-4,TRBV6-5,NA,NA,CASTPVPGKLFF,TGTGCCAGCACTCCAGTGCCTGGAAAACTGTTTTTT
TRBJ1-2,TRBV2,TRBD1,NA,CARKQGAANYGYTF,TGTGCCAGAAAACAGGGGGCGGCAAACTATGGCTACACCTTC
TRBJ2-5,TRBV7-7,TRBD2,NA,CASSLGTSGRETQYF,TGTGCTAGCAGCTTAGGGACTAGCGGAAGAGAGACCCAGTACTTC
TRBJ1-2,TRBV5-1,NA,NA,CASSLAPVRSYGYTF,TGCGCCAGCAGCTTGGCCCCGGTTCGGAGCTATGGCTACACCTTC
TRBJ1-6,TRBV4-1,NA,few,CASSQDEGMRSPLHF,TGCGCCAGCAGCCAAGATGAGGGGATGAGATCACCCCTCCACTTT
TRBJ2-3,TRBV19,TRBD2,NA,CASEGTSLGTDTQYF,TGTGCCAGTGAGGGGACTAGCCTCGGGACAGATACGCAGTATTTT
TRBJ2-1,TRBV10-2,NA,NA,CASTGSYNEQFF,TGCGCCAGCACCGGCTCCTACAATGAGCAGTTCTTC
TRBJ2-1,TRBV28,NA,NA,CASSLTVGPYNEQFF,TGTGCCAGCAGTTTAACGGTAGGCCCCTACAATGAGCAGTTCTTC
TRBJ1-2,TRBV5-6,TRBD1,NA,CASSLRTGRGGYTF,TGTGCCAGCAGCCTAAGGACAGGGCGGGGAGGCTACACCTTC
TRBJ1-5,TRBV7-2,NA,NA,CASSLEGRSNQPQHF,TGTGCCAGCAGCTTAGAGGGGCGAAGCAATCAGCCCCAGCATTTT
TRBJ2-5,TRBV7-9,NA,NA,CASTLEETQYF,TGTGCCAGCACCTTGGAAGAGACCCAGTACTTC
TRBJ1-6,TRBV7-2,NA,NA,CASSLGWGESSPLHF,TGTGCCAGCAGCTTAGGTTGGGGGGAGAGTTCACCCCTCCACTTT
TRBJ1-2,TRBV6-6,NA,few,CASSYERGGYTF,TGTGCCAGCAGTTACGAAAGGGGCGGCTACACCTTC
TRBJ1-1,TRBV7-3,NA,NA,CASSLNGGLGRRTEAFF,TGTGCCAGCAGCTTAAACGGGGGCTTAGGCAGGCGCACTGAAGCTTTCTTT
TRBJ1-1,TRBV29-1,NA,few,CSVETGTEAFF,TGCAGCGTTGAAACTGGTACTGAAGCTTTCTTT
TRBJ1-3,TRBV7-9,NA,NA,CATTDPSGNTIYF,TGTGCCACTACGGACCCCTCTGGAAACACCATATATTTT
TRBJ1-1,TRBV5-1,NA,NA,CASSLGAGEGTEAFF,TGCGCCAGCAGCTTGGGAGCTGGGGAGGGCACTGAAGCTTTCTTT
TRBJ1-1,TRBV6-1,TRBD1,NA,CASNSRTGNTEAFF,TGTGCCAGCAATAGCCGGACAGGTAACACTGAAGCTTTCTTT
TRBJ1-1,TRBV11-2,TRBD1,NA,CASSLGTGGKAFF,TGTGCCAGCAGCTTAGGTACAGGGGGGAAAGCTTTCTTT
TRBJ2-1,TRBV7-2,NA,NA,CASSLGLASSYNEQFF,TGTGCCAGCAGCTTAGGGCTGGCAAGCTCCTACAATGAGCAGTTCTTC
TRBJ2-2,TRBV11-3,NA,few,CASIPGGQAGELFF,TGTGCCAGCATCCCGGGGGGCCAAGCCGGGGAGCTGTTTTTT
TRBJ1-4,TRBV15,TRBD1,NA,CATSSGQTGGREKLFF,TGTGCCACCAGCAGTGGCCAAACAGGGGGCAGAGAAAAACTGTTTTTT
TRBJ1-3,TRBV7-8,NA,few,CASSLQPRTGNTIYF,TGTGCCAGCAGCTTACAGCCGAGAACTGGAAACACCATATATTTT
TRBJ2-1,TRBV18,NA,NA,CASSLPAGSYNEQFF,TGTGCCAGCTCACTACCAGCGGGTTCCTACAATGAGCAGTTCTTC
TRBJ1-1,TRBV29-1,TRBD1,NA,CSVEESPGTGMNTEAFF,TGCAGCGTTGAAGAAAGTCCCGGGACAGGTATGAACACTGAAGCTTTCTTT
TRBJ2-1,TRBV4-3,NA,NA,CASSQETRGHYNEQFF,TGCGCCAGCAGCCAAGAGACCAGGGGCCACTACAATGAGCAGTTCTTC